The 13 T cell receptor beta chains given below trace back to one sample, sequenced in a study of PD-1 blockade in classical Hodgkin lymphoma. Sequenced by immunoSEQ multiplex PCR; TCRdb stores in-frame clones only, minus some. The sample holds about 20,000 clones, 72% seen once. Time point of the sample: cycle 4 day 1 (C4D1), after 6 weeks of nivolumab. Following autologous stem cell transplantation, relapse occurred in every patient, and exposure to brentuximab vedotin varied. The authors purified CD4+ T cells from thawed PBMCs by magnetic negative selection. The sequences come from CD4+ T cells from blood, collected before the fourth cycle of nivolumab. These receptor sequences come from a human donor with classical Hodgkin lymphoma.

This clone was counted only a few times. This chain uses TRBV5-1 with TRBJ1-3; D unclear. Per germline, CDR1 SGHRS and CDR2 YFSETQ. V lost 0 bases and J 5 bases, leaving 3 bases between the germline ends. The CDR3 is 12 amino acids. In DNA, the CDR3 is TGCGCCAGCAGCTTGGACAGAAACACCATATATTTT. Protein product: CASSLDRNTIYF. The variable domain in full, with the rest retrieved from reference TRBV5-1 and TRBJ1-3, is KAGVTQTPRYLIKTRGQQVTLSCSPISGHRSVSWYQQTPGQGLQFLFEYFSETQRNKGNFPGRFSGRQFSNSRSEMNVSTLELGDSALYLCASSLDRNTIYFGEGSWLTVV.

This chain connects TRBV10-1 to TRBJ2-7; D remains ambiguous. Germline CDR1 is WNHNN and CDR2 is SYGVQD (reference sequence). Trimming removed 7 bases from V and 2 bases from J, with 12 bases in between. The CDR3 contains 13 residues. CDR3 sequence: CASKSDGPYEQYF. In nucleotides, the CDR3 is TGCGCCAGCAAGTCGGACGGTCCCTACGAGCAGTACTTC.

The rearrangement uses TRBV5-6 and TRBJ2-5, with 8 bases aligning to TRBD1. This CDR3 is 15 amino acids long. Germline V lookup: CDR1 SGHDT, CDR2 YYEEEE. J gave up 2 bases and V 1 base, and 4 bases lay outside the gene matches. The CDR3 DNA reads TGTGCCAGCAGCTTGAAGACAGGGGTTCAAGAGACCCAGTACTTC. It encodes CASSLKTGVQETQYF. The full variable domain, its missing parts supplied by reference TRBV5-6 and TRBJ2-5, is DAGVTQSPTHLIKTRGQQVTLRCSPKSGHDTVSWYQQALGQGPQFIFQYYEEEERQRGNFPDRFSGHQFPNYSSELNVNALLLGDSALYLCASSLKTGVQETQYFGPGTRLLVL.

This chain joins TRBV6-5 and TRBJ2-7; 8 bases are shared with TRBD2. CDR1 MNHEY and CDR2 SVGAGI come from the germline V gene. The CDR3 runs to 14 residues. After removal of 6 bases from V and 0 bases from J, the junction contained 4 bases not matched to a gene. As DNA, the CDR3 is TGTGCCAGCAGGGTGGCGGGGGGCTCCTACGAGCAGTACTTC. Encoded protein: CASRVAGGSYEQYF.

This chain joins TRBV15 and TRBJ2-1; TRBD2 agrees at 11 bases. Losses at the gene ends were 3 bases for V and 12 bases for J; bases not matched to a gene: 16. The germline V gene encodes CDR1 LNHNV and CDR2 YYDKDF (reference sequence). CDR3 length equals 17 residues. CDR3: CATSRDASGGSPYVQFF. The DNA of the CDR3 is TGTGCCACCAGCAGGGACGCTAGCGGGGGGTCGCCATATGTGCAGTTCTTC.

The rearrangement links TRBV9 to TRBJ1-4; D is perhaps TRBD1 (6 bases). This CDR3 is built from 16 residues. Germline CDR1 reads SGDLS; CDR2 reads YYNGEE. Trimming stripped 4 bases from V and 1 base from J, with 14 bases between. The CDR3 DNA reads as TGTGCCAGCAGCTTGACGCCGGGACAAACTAATGAAAAACTGTTTTTT. Its translation is CASSLTPGQTNEKLFF. Full variable domain (missing parts from reference TRBV9 and TRBJ1-4): DSGVTQTPKHLITATGQRVTLRCSPRSGDLSVYWYQQSLDQGLQFLIQYYNGEERAKGNILERFSAQQFPDLHSELNLSSLELGDSALYFCASSLTPGQTNEKLFFGSGTQLSVL.

This clone was seen more than once but under ten times. The V gene is TRBV18, the J gene TRBJ2-2, with unresolved D. Per germline, CDR1 KGHSH and CDR2 LQKENI. Trimming took off 3 bases at V and 0 bases at J, with 8 bases between the two ends. The CDR3 extends over 15 amino acids. This chain's CDR3 is CASSPRFPNTGELFF. For the CDR3, the DNA is TGTGCCAGCTCACCCAGGTTCCCGAACACCGGGGAGCTGTTTTTT.

The chain employs TRBV4-3 and TRBJ2-2, with D unresolved. With 5 bases removed from V and 5 bases from J, the gap between germline ends came to 9 bases. The CDR3 totals 13 residues. Germline CDR1 is LGHNA and CDR2 is YSLEER. This chain's CDR3 is CASSVISTGELFF. CDR3 nucleotide sequence: TGCGCCAGCAGCGTAATTTCGACCGGGGAGCTGTTTTTT.

V usage is TRBV5-1 and J usage is TRBJ1-1, with D possibly TRBD1 on 6 matching bases. Germline V gene sequence: CDR1 SGHRS, CDR2 YFSETQ. CDR3 length: 15 residues. V was clipped by 4 bases and J by 5 bases, with 18 bases between them. The CDR3 protein is CASSGGRGVGTEAFF. The CDR3 DNA sequence: TGCGCCAGCAGCGGGGGCAGAGGGGTAGGGACTGAAGCTTTCTTT.

This chain links TRBV11-3 with TRBJ2-3, with D possibly called TRBD1 or TRBD2 (5 bases each). Germline CDR1 and CDR2: SGHNT and YENEEA. The length of the CDR3 is 15 residues. The V end lost 5 bases, the J end lost 1 base, and 13 bases lay between the germline ends. The CDR3 DNA sequence: TGTGCCAGCAGCCCGGGGACCGGGGGCACAGATACGCAGTATTTT. Translated, it gives CASSPGTGGTDTQYF.

V gene TRBV4-2 combines with J gene TRBJ1-3; 8 bases are shared with TRBD1. Germline V gene sequence: CDR1 LGHNA, CDR2 YNFKEQ. This CDR3 region has 17 residues. V gave up 0 bases and J gave up 3 bases; unmatched junction bases: 7. CDR3 in amino acids: CASSQDRQGARGNTIYF. The CDR3 DNA follows: TGTGCCAGCAGCCAAGATAGGCAGGGGGCGCGTGGAAACACCATATATTTT.

This chain uses TRBV19 with TRBJ2-6, with D possibly matching TRBD2 (6 bases). Germline values: CDR1 LNHDA, CDR2 SQIVND (reference sequence). The CDR3 is 15 residues long. Trimming stripped 5 bases from V and 1 base from J, with 9 bases between. The CDR3, as DNA: TGTGCCAGTAGTCCCCGGGGGTCTGGGGCCAACGTCCTGACTTTC. This translates into CASSPRGSGANVLTF.

V and J are TRBV21-1 and TRBJ2-4; TRBD2, the D gene given by the table, was not confirmed from the DNA. TRBV21-1 is termed a pseudogene. The CDR3 has 17 residues. The CDR3, as DNA: TGTGCCAGCAGCGCCGAGGGATCTAGCCTAGCCAAAAACATTCAGTACTTC. Protein product: CASSAEGSSLAKNIQYF.